The 31 T cell receptor beta chains below come from one sample, sequenced in a study of blood T cell repertoires in COVID-19. Measured with immunoSEQ multiplex PCR; TCRdb has only the in-frame clones, and not every one. Here the sample spans about 480,000 clones, 85% to 90% being singletons. The specimen sequenced was peripheral blood. The receptors come from a woman in her fifties or sixties with COVID-19, enrolled during active disease.

The CDR3 DNA is TGTGCCAGCAGTCCTCAGGGGTTGAACACTGAAGCTTTCTTT. Its translation: CASSPQGLNTEAFF. This chain joins TRBV28 and TRBJ1-1; D possibly corresponds to TRBD1 (6 bases). Per germline, CDR1 MDHEN and CDR2 SYDVKM. The CDR3 runs 14 residues. The V and J ends lost 5 bases and 0 bases respectively, with 10 bases between them.

This chain joins TRBV30 and TRBJ2-6; D ambiguous. Trimming shortened V by 7 bases and J by 1 base, and 8 bases separated the two germline ends. The CDR3 spans 13 residues. Germline loops: CDR1 GTSNPN, CDR2 SVGIG (reference sequence). The CDR3 spells CAFSRSGANVLTF. CDR3 nucleotides: TGTGCCTTTTCTAGGTCTGGGGCCAACGTCCTGACTTTC.

The chain has TRBV7-9 and TRBJ1-5, with D tentatively TRBD1 (5 bases). The CDR3 runs 15 residues. CDR1 is SEHNR and CDR2 is FQNEAQ in the germline V gene (reference sequence). V was cut by 5 bases and J by 4 bases, with 15 bases left in between. CDR3 in amino acids: CASSRSGFGNQPQHF. CDR3 sequence (DNA): TGTGCCAGCAGCCGATCAGGGTTTGGAAATCAGCCCCAGCATTTT.

The chain recombines TRBV11-2 with TRBJ1-6; no firm D call. V shed 5 bases and J shed 14 bases, with 13 bases lying between them. The CDR3 sequence is 12 residues long. CDR1 SGHAT and CDR2 FQNNGV come from the germline V gene. Here the CDR3 reads CASSRTGNTLHF. CDR3 DNA: TGTGCCAGCAGCAGGACGGGGAATACCCTCCACTTT.

The chain has TRBV13 and TRBJ1-2; D is perhaps TRBD1 (5 bases). From germline, CDR1 is PRHDT and CDR2 FYEKMQ (reference sequence). The CDR3 length is 12 residues. Trimming took off 5 bases at V and 4 bases at J, with 8 bases between the two ends. CDR3 sequence: CASSATVYGYTF. The CDR3, as DNA: TGTGCCAGCAGCGCGACAGTCTATGGCTACACCTTC.

V gene TRBV23-1 combines with J gene TRBJ1-2, with 7 bases fitting TRBD1. TRBV23-1 is treated as an ORF (open reading frame) with a function not yet certain. The CDR3 length is 17 residues. The junction had 16 bases not matched to a gene; V was cut back by 2 bases and J by 7 bases. The CDR3 sequence: CASSQAGTEVPGAGYTF. The CDR3 region has the DNA TGCGCCAGCAGTCAAGCCGGGACAGAAGTACCGGGGGCTGGCTACACCTTC.

V is TRBV11-2 and J is TRBJ2-1, with TRBD2 matching 8 bases. J was trimmed by 8 bases and V by 3 bases; bases with no gene match: 12. CDR1 SGHAT and CDR2 FQNNGV come from the germline V gene. The CDR3 extends over 16 amino acids. The chain's CDR3 is CASSFLTAGVIDEQFF. The CDR3, as DNA: TGTGCCAGCAGCTTTCTTACAGCGGGGGTAATCGATGAGCAGTTCTTC.

The chain uses TRBV18 and TRBJ2-3; weak D call: TRBD2 (6 bases). Germline V lookup: CDR1 KGHSH, CDR2 LQKENI. Between the trimmed V and J ends, which lost 6 bases and 5 bases, there was a span of 15 bases. The CDR3 is 14 residues long. CDR3 sequence: CASSPAGTEDTQYF. The DNA for the CDR3 is TGTGCCAGCTCCCCCGCGGGGACCGAAGATACGCAGTATTTT.

This clone was recorded once. This chain links TRBV9 with TRBJ2-3; D is perhaps TRBD2 (5 bases). Per the germline V gene, CDR1 is SGDLS and CDR2 is YYNGEE. The CDR3 covers 14 residues. Deletions cut 4 bases from V and 0 bases from J, with 9 bases between. CDR3 sequence reads: CASSPRTSTDTQYF. The CDR3 nucleotides read TGTGCCAGCAGCCCGCGGACTAGCACAGATACGCAGTATTTT.

The rearrangement joins TRBV5-1 to TRBJ1-5; D might be TRBD1 (5 bases). The CDR3 length is 15 residues. V lost 2 bases and J lost 4, with 13 bases in between. Germline V gene data show CDR1 as SGHRS and CDR2 as YFSETQ. The CDR3 DNA reads TGCGCCAGCAGCTTAACAGGCCACGGGAATCAGCCCCAGCATTTT. Translated: CASSLTGHGNQPQHF.

The chain uses TRBV2 and TRBJ2-7; 11 nucleotides align to TRBD1. The CDR3 runs 14 residues. The junction had 3 bases not matched to a gene; V was cut back by 3 bases and J by 5 bases. Germline V gene sequence: CDR1 SNHLY, CDR2 FYNNEI. CDR3 DNA: TGTGCCAGCAGTGAGGGGACAGGGGGGAACGAGCAGTACTTC. Translating gives CASSEGTGGNEQYF.

J is TRBJ1-6 and V is TRBV6-5; no firm D call. Germline CDR1 is MNHEY and CDR2 is SVGAGI. The CDR3 spans 14 residues. Trimming took off 5 bases at V and 10 bases at J, with 15 bases between the two ends. CDR3 residues: CASSPGPRESPLHF. CDR3 sequence (DNA): TGTGCCAGCAGTCCGGGCCCGAGGGAATCACCCCTCCACTTT.

The rearrangement joins TRBV28 to TRBJ2-5; D gene uncertain. This CDR3 has 11 residues. Germline V lookup: CDR1 MDHEN, CDR2 SYDVKM. Trimming took off 11 bases at V and 4 bases at J, with 11 bases between the two ends. DNA of the CDR3: TGTGCCTCCGGTCTCCGAGAGACCCAGTACTTC. Translating gives CASGLRETQYF. The variable domain in full, with the rest retrieved from reference TRBV28 and TRBJ2-5, is DVKVTQSSRYLVKRTGEKVFLECVQDMDHENMFWYRQDPGLGLRLIYFSYDVKMKEKGDIPEGYSVSREKKERFSLILESASTNQTSMYLCASGLRETQYFGPGTRLLVL.

The chain carries TRBV4-1 and TRBJ1-2; 8 bases fit TRBD1. V shed 3 bases, J shed 8 bases, and the junction held 8 bases outside the gene matches. The germline gives CDR1 MGHRA, CDR2 YSYEKL. The CDR3 covers 14 residues. CDR3 in DNA: TGCGCCAGCAGCCACCGCTCGACAGGGGACGGCTACACCTTC. Encoded protein: CASSHRSTGDGYTF.

This sequence joins TRBV5-6 and TRBJ2-7, with a tentative D call TRBD2 (5 bases). This CDR3 has 14 amino acids. Germline V CDR1 and CDR2: SGHDT, YYEEEE. V was trimmed by 3 bases and J by 7 bases, leaving 17 bases between them. The CDR3 coding sequence is TGTGCCAGCAGCTCCTACAGCGGTTTGAGGGAGCAGTACTTC. This gives the protein CASSSYSGLREQYF.

The rearrangement links TRBV9 to TRBJ2-1; D possibly corresponds to TRBD2 (6 bases). Per germline, CDR1 SGDLS and CDR2 YYNGEE. V lost 0 bases, J lost 9 bases, and 10 bases lay in between. CDR3 size: 13 residues. CDR3 in DNA: TGTGCCAGCAGCGTAGGGCGGGGCGGTGAGCAGTTCTTC. Amino acid sequence: CASSVGRGGEQFF.

The J gene is TRBJ1-4, the V gene TRBV3-1 (or the pseudogene TRBV3-2); D is uncertain. Germline loops: CDR1 LGHDT, CDR2 YNNKEL (reference sequence). This CDR3 contains 13 residues. V gave up 2 bases and J gave up 2 bases, with 3 bases separating them. The CDR3 region is CASSQSTNEKLFF. The CDR3 DNA reads as TGTGCCAGCAGCCAATCTACTAATGAAAAACTGTTTTTT.

The V gene is TRBV11-3, the J gene TRBJ2-7, with 7 bases matching TRBD1. V was pared by 1 base and J by 5 bases, with 2 bases of the junction left unmatched. Germline CDR1 and CDR2: SGHNT and YENEEA. This CDR3 has 13 residues. DNA of the CDR3: TGTGCCAGCAGCTTAGGACAGGGCGACGAGCAGTACTTC. It is translated as CASSLGQGDEQYF.

V usage is TRBV15 and J usage is TRBJ2-4; tentative D call: TRBD2 (6 bases). Trimming shortened V by 4 bases and J by 4 bases, and 11 bases separated the two germline ends. The CDR3 has 14 residues. Looked up from germline, CDR1 is LNHNV and CDR2 is YYDKDF (reference sequence). CDR3: CATSNGGVKNIQYF. The CDR3 nucleotides are TGTGCCACCAGCAACGGGGGTGTAAAAAACATTCAGTACTTC.

On this clone: Other DNA sequences within the sample encode an identical CDR3. The rearrangement joins TRBV5-1 to TRBJ2-1; D is possibly TRBD2 (7 bases). The ends were cut back, 0 bases at V and 6 bases at J, with 10 bases in the middle. Germline-derived CDR1 and CDR2 are SGHRS and YFSETQ. The CDR3 has 14 residues. The CDR3 loop is CASSLAGGRNEQFF. The DNA of the CDR3 is TGCGCCAGCAGCTTGGCCGGGGGGCGCAATGAGCAGTTCTTC.

This chain joins TRBV19 and TRBJ2-7; a weak D match, TRBD2 (7 bases). This CDR3 region has 14 residues. With 1 base removed from V and 4 bases from J, the gap between germline ends came to 11 bases. Looked up from germline, CDR1 is LNHDA and CDR2 is SQIVND (reference sequence). The CDR3 coding sequence is TGTGCCAGTAGTATAGGAGGGGGGGGATACGAGCAGTACTTC. Translation gives CASSIGGGGYEQYF.

The V and J genes are TRBV13 and TRBJ1-2; 9 nucleotides align to TRBD1. The CDR3 has 16 amino acids. Unmatched junction bases numbered 7, after V lost 5 bases and J lost 0 bases. Looked up from germline, CDR1 is PRHDT and CDR2 is FYEKMQ (reference sequence). In DNA, the CDR3 is TGTGCCAGCAGCCATAGGACAGGGGAAGCTAACTATGGCTACACCTTC. Translation gives CASSHRTGEANYGYTF.

The V and J genes are TRBV7-8 and TRBJ2-1; unclear D gene. V was cut by 1 base and J by 12 bases, with 19 bases left in between. The germline V gene has CDR1 SGHVS and CDR2 FQNEAQ. The CDR3 is 15 amino acids. DNA for the CDR3: TGTGCCAGCAGCTTAGAAGCAGGTCCTCCCCTTGCGCAGTTCTTC. As protein: CASSLEAGPPLAQFF. Complete variable domain (other parts from reference TRBV7-8 and TRBJ2-1): GAGVSQSPRYKVAKRGQDVALRCDPISGHVSLFWYQQALGQGPEFLTYFQNEAQLDKSGLPSDRFFAERPEGSVSTLKIQRTQQEDSAVYLCASSLEAGPPLAQFFGPGTRLTVL.

This clone showed up just a few times. This sequence joins TRBV20-1 and TRBJ1-5; no reliable D call. V lost 3 bases, J lost 7 bases, and 16 bases lay in between. CDR1 is DFQATT and CDR2 is SNEGSKA in the germline V gene (reference sequence). This CDR3 contains 14 residues. CDR3 in DNA: TGCAGTGCTAGTTACCCCTCCGGGAGGCAGCCCCAGCATTTT. Its protein product is CSASYPSGRQPQHF.

This clone has more than one count but fewer than ten. CDR3 coding DNA: TGTGCCAGGGAGGATAGCAGGAACATTCAGTACTTC. This encodes CAREDSRNIQYF. The chain recombines TRBV6-5 with TRBJ2-4, with TRBD2 as a possible D gene (5 bases). The ends were cut back, 9 bases at V and 7 bases at J, with 13 bases in the middle. This CDR3 has 12 residues. Looked up from germline, CDR1 is MNHEY and CDR2 is SVGAGI.

The chain couples TRBV6-6 to TRBJ1-1; D is unclear. The CDR3 totals 14 residues. Trimming removed 7 bases at V and 0 bases at J, with 12 bases between. The germline V gene has CDR1 MNHNY and CDR2 SVGAGI (reference sequence). CDR3 in amino acids: CASTARLMNTEAFF. The CDR3 nucleotides are TGTGCCAGCACCGCCAGATTAATGAACACTGAAGCTTTCTTT.

The CDR3 bases are TGTGCCAGTAGTATAGCACCGCGGGGGGCGCGTGAAAAACTGTTTTTT. Its translation is CASSIAPRGAREKLFF. The chain has TRBV19 and TRBJ1-4; TRBD1 is a possible D gene (6 bases). The CDR3 has 16 amino acids. V lost 1 base and J lost 7, with 16 bases in between. The germline gives CDR1 LNHDA, CDR2 SQIVND (reference sequence).

The sample holds a few counts of this clone. The chain couples TRBV5-4 to TRBJ2-7, with 7 bases identical to TRBD1. This CDR3 spans 13 amino acids. V lost 7 bases, J lost 5 bases, and 9 bases stayed unmatched. The germline V gene has CDR1 SGHNT and CDR2 YYREEE (reference sequence). DNA of the CDR3: TGTGCCAGCGGGCACAGGGGTTACCACGAGCAGTACTTC. Translating it yields CASGHRGYHEQYF. Based on the CDR3 plus reference TRBV5-4 and TRBJ2-7, the full variable domain is ETGVTQSPTHLIKTRGQQVTLRCSSQSGHNTVSWYQQALGQGPQFIFQYYREEENGRGNFPPRFSGLQFPNYSSELNVNALELDDSALYLCASGHRGYHEQYFGPGTRLTVT.

The chain has TRBV19 and TRBJ1-2; the D is unclear. V gave up 3 bases and J gave up 2 bases, with 7 bases separating them. The CDR3 covers 13 residues. The germline gives CDR1 LNHDA, CDR2 SQIVND (reference sequence). CDR3 residues: CASSMRINYGYTF. The CDR3 coding sequence is TGTGCCAGTAGTATGCGGATAAACTATGGCTACACCTTC.

The rearrangement joins TRBV19 to TRBJ2-6, with 11 bases lining up with TRBD1. V was clipped by 5 bases and J by 3 bases; unmatched bases: 6. This CDR3 comprises 17 residues. Germline CDR1 reads LNHDA; CDR2 reads SQIVND (reference sequence). CDR3 in DNA: TGTGCCAGTAGTCCACGGACAGGGGGCCATGGGGCCAACGTCCTGACTTTC. As protein: CASSPRTGGHGANVLTF.

This chain joins TRBV7-9 and TRBJ1-3; D gene ambiguous. The CDR3 is 13 residues long. V lost 2 bases and J 0 bases, leaving 2 bases between the germline ends. CDR1 and CDR2 from the germline V gene are SEHNR and FQNEAQ (reference sequence). CDR3 in amino acids: CASSLLSGNTIYF. CDR3 sequence (DNA): TGTGCCAGCAGCTTACTCTCTGGAAACACCATATATTTT.